These 24 T cell receptor beta chains originate from one sample sequenced in a study of T cells after yellow fever vaccination. MiXCR was run by TCRdb on the 5' RACE reads, yielding one entry per CDR3 protein. The repertoire holds over 70,000 distinct CDR3 sequences, roughly 7.7% seen once, with about 40% in the top ten. The sequences come from CD8+ T cells sorted from PBMCs, collected on the day of the yellow fever booster vaccination. The receptors were sampled from a man aged 30 to 39 who received the YFV17D yellow fever vaccine.

The CDR3 nucleotides are TGCAGTGCTCAACAGCGGGAGAGTAGGGCAGATACGCAGTATTTT. It codes for CSAQQRESRADTQYF. The rearrangement joins TRBV20-1 to TRBJ2-3; 8 bases are shared with TRBD2. Germline V lookup: CDR1 DFQATT, CDR2 SNEGSKA (reference sequence). The CDR3 has 15 amino acids. The J segment lost 4 bases and the V segment lost 5 bases, leaving 11 bases of the junction unmatched.

The gene calls are TRBV7-8 and TRBJ2-7; D might be TRBD2 (5 bases). Trimming took off 0 bases at V and 2 bases at J, with 11 bases between the two ends. The V gene's germline CDR1 is SGHVS and CDR2 FQNEAQ. The CDR3 has 15 amino acids. The CDR3 DNA follows: TGTGCCAGCAGCTTAGCGACTACCATTACCTACGAGCAGTACTTC. Translation gives CASSLATTITYEQYF.

This clonotype has ten or more counts. The CDR3 spells CASSETSGKYEQFF. DNA of the CDR3: TGTGCCAGCAGCGAAACTAGCGGGAAGTATGAGCAGTTCTTC. The V gene is TRBV7-2, the J gene TRBJ2-1, with 10 bases that match TRBD2. CDR3 size: 14 residues. The J segment lost 8 bases and the V segment lost 5 bases, leaving 6 bases of the junction unmatched. Germline V CDR1 and CDR2: SGHTA, FQGNSA.

This clonotype was detected only a few times. The chain couples TRBV27 to TRBJ2-4; D call uncertain. V dropped 2 bases and J dropped 0 bases, with 14 bases sitting between them. Germline assignment: CDR1 MNHEY and CDR2 SMNVEV (reference sequence). This CDR3 has 17 residues. CDR3 coding DNA: TGTGCCAGCAGTTTAAGTCCTACAGATTTAGCCAAAAACATTCAGTACTTC. Residues: CASSLSPTDLAKNIQYF.

This chain links TRBV4-3 with TRBJ2-7; TRBD2 matches at 8 bases. This CDR3 has 18 amino acids. J gave up 4 bases and V 2 bases, and 16 bases lay outside the gene matches. Germline V CDR1 and CDR2: LGHNA, YSLEER. CDR3 nucleotide sequence: TGCGCCAGCAGCCAAAAGGGGGGGCGGGAGGCACCGATTTACGAGCAGTACTTC. Translated: CASSQKGGREAPIYEQYF.

The chain combines TRBV5-5 with TRBJ2-3; TRBD2 matches 8 bases. Unmatched junction bases numbered 23, after V lost 0 bases and J lost 2 bases. Germline assignment: CDR1 SGHKS and CDR2 YYEKEE (reference sequence). The CDR3 spans 22 residues. The CDR3 DNA follows: TGTGCCAGCAGCTTGGGGCGAGTTTGGACTGGCGGGAGGACCGAAGACACAGATACGCAGTATTTT. Encoded protein: CASSLGRVWTGGRTEDTDTQYF.

The chain uses TRBV18 and TRBJ2-2, with 7 bases fitting TRBD2. The CDR3 runs to 16 residues. V shed 2 bases and J 1 base; nucleotides not matched to a gene: 4. The germline gives CDR1 KGHSH, CDR2 LQKENI. Written as DNA, the CDR3 is TGTGCCAGCTCACCAGTTGCGGGGGTGAACACCGGGGAGCTGTTTTTT. Protein: CASSPVAGVNTGELFF.

V gene TRBV7-9 combines with J gene TRBJ2-1; 11 bases are a match to TRBD2. Trimming took 4 bases from V and 4 from J; bases not matched to a gene: 9. The CDR3 is made up of 17 amino acids. Germline CDR1 reads SEHNR; CDR2 reads FQNEAQ (reference sequence). This CDR3 reads CASSSGPGTSGYNEQFF. The CDR3 DNA is TGTGCCAGCAGCTCCGGCCCCGGGACTAGCGGTTACAATGAGCAGTTCTTC.

This clonotype has at least ten counts. V and J are TRBV7-2 and TRBJ2-7; 13 nucleotides agree with TRBD2. J lost 6 bases, V lost 5 bases, and 7 bases had no gene match. CDR1 SGHTA and CDR2 FQGNSA come from the germline V gene. The CDR3 contains 15 residues. DNA of the CDR3: TGTGCCAGCAGCAGGACTAGCGGGAGATCGTCCGAGCAGTACTTC. It translates to CASSRTSGRSSEQYF. The full variable domain, completed using reference TRBV7-2 and TRBJ2-7, is GAGVSQSPSNKVTEKGKDVELRCDPISGHTALYWYRQSLGQGLEFLIYFQGNSAPDKSGLPSDRFSAERTGGSVSTLTIQRTQQEDSAVYLCASSRTSGRSSEQYFGPGTRLTVT.

The chain joins TRBV19 to TRBJ2-7; D might be TRBD2 (5 bases). The germline V gene encodes CDR1 LNHDA and CDR2 SQIVND (reference sequence). Trimming pared 3 bases from V and 2 bases from J, leaving 11 bases between. This CDR3 region has 14 residues. CDR3 sequence: CASSMVGSAYEQYF. Here the CDR3 DNA reads TGTGCCAGTAGTATGGTGGGTAGCGCCTACGAGCAGTACTTC.

This chain uses TRBV29-1 with TRBJ2-7; D unresolved. Germline CDR1 reads SQVTM; CDR2 reads ANQGSEA. The CDR3 is 11 amino acids. Trimming pared 4 bases from V and 3 bases from J, leaving 7 bases between. For the CDR3, the DNA is TGCAGCGTTGGCCACCGCTACGAGCAGTACTTC. Translated, it gives CSVGHRYEQYF.

The chain couples TRBV9 to TRBJ2-3; no firm D call. Germline V gene data show CDR1 as SGDLS and CDR2 as YYNGEE. Deletions cut 3 bases from V and 4 bases from J, with 9 bases between. The CDR3 runs to 13 residues. CDR3 coding DNA: TGTGCCAGCAGCGCTGGAAGGGCAGATACGCAGTATTTT. The encoded protein is CASSAGRADTQYF.

This clonotype was counted a few times. The chain employs TRBV12-3 or TRBV12-4 and TRBJ1-1, with D perhaps matching TRBD1 (5 bases). The length of the CDR3 is 13 residues. Deletions cut 5 bases from V and 8 bases from J, with 15 bases between. The chain's CDR3 is CASSPTGTPEAFF. CDR3 coding DNA: TGTGCCAGCAGTCCTACCGGGACTCCAGAAGCTTTCTTT.

V usage is TRBV6-5 and J usage is TRBJ2-5, with D unclear. Germline V gives CDR1 MNHEY, CDR2 SVGAGI. The CDR3 sequence is 15 residues long. V lost 0 bases to trimming and J lost 4 bases, with 12 bases between them. CDR3 nucleotides: TGTGCCAGCAGTTACTCGGGATATACTCCAGAGACCCAGTACTTC. This gives the protein CASSYSGYTPETQYF.

This clonotype has a count of ten or more. The chain recombines TRBV6-1 with TRBJ2-7, with TRBD2 as a possible D gene (5 bases). V gave up 6 bases and J gave up 6 bases, with 18 bases separating them. The CDR3 consists of 14 residues. The germline V gene encodes CDR1 MNHNS and CDR2 SASEGT. The CDR3 sequence is CASSHESSGSEQYF. In nucleotides, the CDR3 is TGTGCCAGCAGCCACGAGTCATCGGGGAGCGAGCAGTACTTC.

This clonotype appeared a few times. The rearrangement uses TRBV4-3 and TRBJ1-4; maybe TRBD1 (6 bases). Germline CDR1 is LGHNA and CDR2 is YSLEER. This CDR3 contains 17 residues. V was trimmed by 1 base and J by 8 bases, leaving 20 bases between them. CDR3 coding DNA: TGCGCCAGCAGCCAAGTTTGGTCAGGGGACGTAAAGGAAAAACTGTTTTTT. Its translation: CASSQVWSGDVKEKLFF.

There are a few counts of this clonotype. The J gene is TRBJ1-1, the V gene TRBV12-3 or TRBV12-4; D possibly corresponds to TRBD1 (5 bases). V was trimmed by 1 base and J by 4 bases, leaving 16 bases between them. The CDR3 is 16 residues long. CDR3 nucleotides: TGTGCCAGCAGTTTAGGAGCGGGGTCGGGGACCACTGAAGCTTTCTTT. This gives the protein CASSLGAGSGTTEAFF.

V usage is TRBV7-9 and J usage is TRBJ2-2, with 14 bases that match TRBD2. V gave up 11 bases and J gave up 6 bases; unmatched junction bases: 26. The germline gives CDR1 SEHNR, CDR2 FQNEAQ (reference sequence). The CDR3 length is 21 residues. This CDR3 reads CAFTWSPLGLAGEAPPGELFF. In DNA form, the CDR3 reads TGTGCCTTCACATGGAGCCCCCTGGGACTAGCGGGAGAGGCTCCACCCGGGGAGCTGTTTTTT.

J is TRBJ1-1 and V is TRBV6-1; D is possibly TRBD1 (6 bases). Trimming stripped 7 bases from V and 0 bases from J, with 12 bases between. CDR1 MNHNS and CDR2 SASEGT come from the germline V gene. This CDR3 has 14 residues. The chain's CDR3 is CASMDRHVNTEAFF. The CDR3 DNA follows: TGTGCCAGCATGGACAGACATGTGAACACTGAAGCTTTCTTT.

This clonotype has a handful of counts. The chain combines TRBV6-5 with TRBJ2-2; D is uncertain. This CDR3 spans 14 amino acids. The V end was cut by 6 bases, the J end by 0 bases, with 8 bases between. The germline V gene encodes CDR1 MNHEY and CDR2 SVGAGI. CDR3 amino acids: CASSGQTNTGELFF. Here the CDR3 DNA reads TGTGCCAGCAGCGGGCAGACGAACACCGGGGAGCTGTTTTTT.

This clonotype has just a few counts. This chain uses TRBV25-1 with TRBJ2-5; no clear D gene. The CDR3 is made up of 13 amino acids. The V gene lost 2 bases and the J gene lost 5 bases, with 9 bases spanning the gap. The V gene's germline CDR1 is MGHDK and CDR2 SYGVNS. CDR3 coding DNA: TGTGCCAGCAGTGAACTGGGTTGGGAGACCCAGTACTTC. Translated, it gives CASSELGWETQYF.

In its sample, this clonotype was seen many times. The chain joins TRBV4-2 to TRBJ2-1, with D unclear. Germline V gene lookup returns CDR1 LGHNA and CDR2 YNFKEQ. This CDR3 spans 12 amino acids. Deletions cut 8 bases from V and 10 bases from J, with 15 bases between. The CDR3 DNA sequence: TGTGCCAGCGCCCCTCCTTCTGGCGAGCAGTTCTTC. It codes for CASAPPSGEQFF.

This clonotype appeared a few times. The chain couples TRBV11-2 to TRBJ2-7, with D perhaps TRBD1 (6 bases). Germline assignment: CDR1 SGHAT and CDR2 FQNNGV. The CDR3 extends over 12 amino acids. V lost 5 bases and J lost 7, with 12 bases in between. The CDR3 sequence: CASSGGPWEQYF. The CDR3 DNA is TGTGCCAGCAGCGGGGGCCCCTGGGAGCAGTACTTC.

This clonotype was observed at least ten times. The rearrangement links TRBV24-1 to TRBJ2-2; the D is unclear. V was shortened by 4 bases and J by 4 bases, with 15 bases between the two germline ends. Germline CDR1 is KGHDR and CDR2 is SFDVKD. This CDR3 comprises 16 residues. The CDR3 region has the DNA TGTGCCACCAGTGACTCCCGACACCCAGTCACCGGGGAGCTGTTTTTT. Residues: CATSDSRHPVTGELFF.